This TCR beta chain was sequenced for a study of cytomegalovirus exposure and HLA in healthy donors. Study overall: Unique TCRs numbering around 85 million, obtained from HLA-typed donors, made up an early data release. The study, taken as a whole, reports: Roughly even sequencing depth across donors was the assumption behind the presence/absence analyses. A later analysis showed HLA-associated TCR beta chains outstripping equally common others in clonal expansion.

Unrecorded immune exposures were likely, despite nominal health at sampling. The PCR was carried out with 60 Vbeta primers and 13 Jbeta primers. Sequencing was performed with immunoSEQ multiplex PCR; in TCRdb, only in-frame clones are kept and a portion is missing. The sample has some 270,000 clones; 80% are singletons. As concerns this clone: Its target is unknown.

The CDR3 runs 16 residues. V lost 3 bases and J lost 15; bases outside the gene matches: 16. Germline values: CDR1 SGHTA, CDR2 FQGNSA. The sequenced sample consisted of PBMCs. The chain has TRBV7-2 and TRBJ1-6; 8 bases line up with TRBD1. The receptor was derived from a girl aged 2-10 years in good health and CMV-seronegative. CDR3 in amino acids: CASSFSGTADREVLHF. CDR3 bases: TGTGCCAGCAGCTTCTCCGGGACAGCGGACAGGGAGGTCCTCCACTTT.